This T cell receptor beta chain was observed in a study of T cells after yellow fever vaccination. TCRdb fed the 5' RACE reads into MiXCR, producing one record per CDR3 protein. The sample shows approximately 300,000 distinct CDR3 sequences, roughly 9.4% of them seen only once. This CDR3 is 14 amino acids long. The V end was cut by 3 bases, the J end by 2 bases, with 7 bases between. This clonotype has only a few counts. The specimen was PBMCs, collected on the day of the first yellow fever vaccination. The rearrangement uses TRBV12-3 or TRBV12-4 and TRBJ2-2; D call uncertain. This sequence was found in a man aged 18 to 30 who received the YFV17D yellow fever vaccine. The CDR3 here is CASSFYGNTGELFF. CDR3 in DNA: TGTGCCAGCAGTTTTTACGGCAACACCGGGGAGCTGTTTTTT.